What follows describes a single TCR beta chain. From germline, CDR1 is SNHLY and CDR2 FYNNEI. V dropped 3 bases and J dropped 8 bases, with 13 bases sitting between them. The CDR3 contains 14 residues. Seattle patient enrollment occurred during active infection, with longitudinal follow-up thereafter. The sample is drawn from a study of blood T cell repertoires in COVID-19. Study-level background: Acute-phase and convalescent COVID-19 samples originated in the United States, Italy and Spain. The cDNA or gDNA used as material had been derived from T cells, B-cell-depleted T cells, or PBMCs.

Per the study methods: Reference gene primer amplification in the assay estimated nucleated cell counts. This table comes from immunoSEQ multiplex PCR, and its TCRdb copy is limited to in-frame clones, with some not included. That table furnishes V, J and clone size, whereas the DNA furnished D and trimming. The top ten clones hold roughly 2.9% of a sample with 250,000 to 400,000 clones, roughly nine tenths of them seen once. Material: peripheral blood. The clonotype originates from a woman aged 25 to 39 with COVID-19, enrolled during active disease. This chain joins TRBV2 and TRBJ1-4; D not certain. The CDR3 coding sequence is TGTGCCAGCAGTGATAAGCGGAACCAAGAAAAACTGTTTTTT. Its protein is CASSDKRNQEKLFF.